This T cell receptor beta chain derives from a study of response to subunit inactivated influenza vaccine. TCRdb re-called the RT-PCR reads with MiXCR, one entry per CDR3 protein. The sample includes 650,000 to 800,000 distinct CDR3 sequences, roughly 20% of them seen just once. This clonotype was seen more than once but under ten times. Its antigen is still unknown. Study-level findings and limits: Only a handful of new T cells, the authors suggested, are recruited with each seasonal influenza vaccination.

Sequences were derived from PBMCs from blood, sampled roughly 5 days after vaccination. The clonotype was recovered from a man between 45 and 60 years old who received an inactivated influenza vaccine.

CDR3 nucleotides: TGTGCCAGCAGGCTTGCAGGAGGTGGCGAGCAGTACTTC. As protein: CASRLAGGGEQYF. The chain links TRBV27 to TRBJ2-7; D possibly corresponds to TRBD2 (5 bases). Looked up from germline, CDR1 is MNHEY and CDR2 is SMNVEV (reference sequence). V lost 6 bases, J lost 6 bases, and 15 bases lay in between. CDR3 length: 13 amino acids.